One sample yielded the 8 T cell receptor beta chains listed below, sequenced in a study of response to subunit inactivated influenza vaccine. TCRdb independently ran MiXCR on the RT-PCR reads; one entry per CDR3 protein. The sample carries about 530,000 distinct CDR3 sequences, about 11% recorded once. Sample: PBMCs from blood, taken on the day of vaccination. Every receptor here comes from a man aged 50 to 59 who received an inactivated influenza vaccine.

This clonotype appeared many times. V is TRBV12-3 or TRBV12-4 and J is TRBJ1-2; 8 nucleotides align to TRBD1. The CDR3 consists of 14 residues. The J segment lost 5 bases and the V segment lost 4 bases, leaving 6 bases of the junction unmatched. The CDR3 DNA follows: TGTGCCAGCAGTTCCTTAGGGACAGGATATGGCTACACCTTC. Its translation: CASSSLGTGYGYTF.

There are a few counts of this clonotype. The CDR3 is CASSPGLAGAENEQFF. The CDR3 nucleotides read TGTGCCAGCAGCCCGGGACTAGCGGGGGCAGAGAATGAGCAGTTCTTC. This chain connects TRBV4-2 to TRBJ2-1, with 14 bases lining up with TRBD2. After removal of 4 bases from V and 7 bases from J, the junction contained 6 bases not matched to a gene. Per the germline V gene, CDR1 is LGHNA and CDR2 is YNFKEQ. The CDR3 runs 16 residues.

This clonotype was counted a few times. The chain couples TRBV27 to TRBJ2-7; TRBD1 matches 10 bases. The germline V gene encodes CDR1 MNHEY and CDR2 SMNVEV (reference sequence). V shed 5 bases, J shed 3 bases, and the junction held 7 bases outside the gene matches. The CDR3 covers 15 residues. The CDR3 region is CASSNRDRGYYEQYF. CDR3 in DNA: TGTGCCAGCAGTAACCGGGACAGGGGATACTACGAGCAGTACTTC.

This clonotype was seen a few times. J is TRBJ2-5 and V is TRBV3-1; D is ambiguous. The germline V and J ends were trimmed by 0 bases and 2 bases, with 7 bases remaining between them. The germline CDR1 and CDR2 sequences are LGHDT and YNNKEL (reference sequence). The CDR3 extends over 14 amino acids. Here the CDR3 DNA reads TGTGCCAGCAGCCAAGATCGTCGGCAAGAGACCCAGTACTTC. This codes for CASSQDRRQETQYF.

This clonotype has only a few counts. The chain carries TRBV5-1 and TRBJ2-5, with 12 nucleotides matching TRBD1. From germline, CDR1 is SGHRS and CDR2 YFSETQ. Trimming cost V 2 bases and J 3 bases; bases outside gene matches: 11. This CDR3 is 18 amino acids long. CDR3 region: CASSFGTGGAGGKETQYF. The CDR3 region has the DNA TGCGCCAGCAGCTTTGGGACAGGGGGCGCAGGAGGGAAAGAGACCCAGTACTTC.

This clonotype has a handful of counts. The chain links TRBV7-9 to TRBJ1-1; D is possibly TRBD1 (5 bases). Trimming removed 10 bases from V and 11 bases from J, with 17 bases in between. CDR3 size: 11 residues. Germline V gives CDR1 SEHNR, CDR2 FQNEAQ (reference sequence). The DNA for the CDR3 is TGTGCCACCGCGACGGGGGTGTTGGCTTTCTTT. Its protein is CATATGVLAFF.

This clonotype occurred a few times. The CDR3 here is CASRKTGTAETQYF. The CDR3 bases are TGTGCCAGCAGGAAGACAGGGACTGCGGAGACCCAGTACTTC. The V gene is TRBV14, the J gene TRBJ2-5; tentative D call: TRBD1 (7 bases). This CDR3 is built from 14 residues. Trimming left V 6 bases short and J 5 bases short, with 16 bases between. Germline V gene sequence: CDR1 SGHDN, CDR2 FVKESK.

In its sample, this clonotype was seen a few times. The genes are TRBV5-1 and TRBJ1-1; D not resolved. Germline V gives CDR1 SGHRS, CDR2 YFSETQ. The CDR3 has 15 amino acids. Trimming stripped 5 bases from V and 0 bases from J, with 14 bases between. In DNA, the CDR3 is TGCGCCAGCAGTTTCGCGGGTATCATGAACACTGAAGCTTTCTTT. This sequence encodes CASSFAGIMNTEAFF.